The text below deals with one TCR beta chain. Its antigen is as yet unknown. The junction had 9 bases not matched to a gene; V was cut back by 2 bases and J by 1 base. The germline V gene has CDR1 SGHDT and CDR2 YYEEEE. This CDR3 region has 17 residues. The protocol was immunoSEQ multiplex PCR, while the TCRdb copy is restricted to in-frame clones and leaves out a portion. The table has around 190,000 clones, around 84% seen once. These data belong to a study of cytomegalovirus exposure and HLA in healthy donors. Study context: The 120 validation repertoires, a later analysis reported, used the same platform as the approximately 700 first-cohort repertoires. Study outcomes and limitations: Testing in vitro showed a few CMV-associated chains specific for CMV antigens.

This clonotype was obtained from a man younger than 30 in good health and CMV-seropositive. The chain uses TRBV5-6 and TRBJ1-2, with 9 bases lining up with TRBD1. Material: PBMCs. For the CDR3, the DNA is TGTGCCAGCAGCTTTAAGTGGACAGGGGAGATTAACTATGGCTACACCTTC. This codes for CASSFKWTGEINYGYTF.